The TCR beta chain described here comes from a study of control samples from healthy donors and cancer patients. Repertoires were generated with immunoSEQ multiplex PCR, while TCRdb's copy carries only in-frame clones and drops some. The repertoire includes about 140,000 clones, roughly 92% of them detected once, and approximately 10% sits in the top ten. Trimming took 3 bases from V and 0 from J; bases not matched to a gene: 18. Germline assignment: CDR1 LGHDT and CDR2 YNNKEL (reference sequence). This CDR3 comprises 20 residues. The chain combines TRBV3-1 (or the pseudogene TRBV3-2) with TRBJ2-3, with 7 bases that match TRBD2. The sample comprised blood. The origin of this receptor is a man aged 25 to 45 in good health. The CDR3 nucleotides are TGTGCCAGCAGCCATGTAGTAGATCTAGCGGAGAAAACTAGCACAGATACGCAGTATTTT. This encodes CASSHVVDLAEKTSTDTQYF.